This TCR beta chain was found in a study of neurological immune-mediated disorders. At least ten counts were recorded for this clonotype. The output of every sequencing run exceeded 160 million TCR-beta sequences, derived from 15-18 subjects. TCRdb redid the calling of the 5' RACE reads with MiXCR, one entry per CDR3 protein. There are some 57,000 distinct CDR3 sequences in the sample; approximately 3.9% occur only once, and over 5% lies in the top ten. CDR3 length: 14 amino acids. The V end was cut by 6 bases, the J end by 1 base, with 16 bases between. Germline V gene sequence: CDR1 DFQATT, CDR2 SNEGSKA (reference sequence).

The chain employs TRBV20-1 and TRBJ2-7, with D possibly called TRBD1 or TRBD2 (5 bases each). The receptor's source is a man in his 60s with multiple sclerosis. Source material: PBMCs. CDR3 DNA sequence: TGCAGTGCCCGGGGCAGGGCCCGGTCCTACGAGCAGTACTTC. This sequence encodes CSARGRARSYEQYF.